Presented here are 5 T cell receptor beta chains from one specimen sequenced in a study of post-analysis software for immune sequencing data. Overall study findings and caveats: Higher frequency in patients than in controls was seen for 5 or 6 TRBV segments, with TRBV5-6, TRBV5-1 and TRBV20-1 among them.

cDNA libraries of TCR beta carried unique molecular identifiers. TCRdb recomputed calls from the PCR reads with MiXCR, one row per CDR3 protein. The repertoire has 700,000 to 800,000 distinct CDR3 sequences, 30% of them found once; the top ten carry roughly 0.53%. These receptors have no identified antigens. Material: blood. The receptors were gathered from a girl aged 5-17 years with multiple sclerosis.

The CDR3 coding sequence is TGCAGTGCTCGCCCCCCAGCGGGAATCGCATACGAGCAGTACTTC. Protein sequence: CSARPPAGIAYEQYF. V usage is TRBV20-1 and J usage is TRBJ2-4, with 7 bases matching TRBD2. The J call may be mistaken, given a closer DNA end match to TRBJ2-7. CDR1 and CDR2 from the germline V gene are DFQATT and SNEGSKA (reference sequence). The CDR3 extends over 15 amino acids.

Remarks on this clonotype: Given a much more abundant clone one base away, this may be a read error. The rearrangement links TRBV4-3 to TRBJ1-2; TRBD1 aligns across 7 bases. The CDR3 contains 15 residues. The ends lost 0 bases at V and 5 bases at J; junction bases unmatched: 6. CDR1 and CDR2 (germline): LGHNA, YSLEER. CDR3 DNA sequence: TGCGCCAGCAGCCAAGATCACCAGGGGGGATATGGCTACACCTTC. Amino acid sequence: CASSQDHQGGYGYTF.

This chain connects TRBV20-1 to TRBJ2-5; D unresolved. Germline V lookup: CDR1 DFQATT, CDR2 SNEGSKA (reference sequence). This CDR3 is built from 12 residues. V lost 4 bases, J lost 6 bases, and 12 bases lay in between. The CDR3 DNA reads as TGCAGTGCTAATCGGCAGTTAAAGACCCAGTACTTC. Translation: CSANRQLKTQYF.

This clonotype was seen repeatedly, ten times or more. The rearrangement links TRBV6-1 to TRBJ2-4; weak D call: TRBD2 (5 bases). Looked up from germline, CDR1 is MNHNS and CDR2 is SASEGT. V was shortened by 5 bases and J by 2 bases, with 13 bases between the two germline ends. This CDR3 has 15 residues. The CDR3, as DNA: TGTGCCAGCAGTCTTGGCTGGGAGCCCAAAAACATTCAGTACTTC. Translated: CASSLGWEPKNIQYF.

On this clonotype itself: The junction departs from germline at one end; a sequencing error may be responsible. The chain employs TRBV4-2 and TRBJ2-6; D possibly uses TRBD1 or TRBD2 (5 bases each). The V gene's germline CDR1 is LGHNA and CDR2 YNFKEQ. The CDR3 extends over 16 amino acids. The DNA for the CDR3 is TGTGCCAGCAGCCAAGAATCGGGGTCTGGGGCCAACGTCCGGACTTTC. Protein: CASSQESGSGANVRTF.